A selection of T cell receptor beta chains follows, all from one sample in a study of radiotherapy plus CTLA-4 blockade in lung cancer. Profiling relied on immunoSEQ multiplex PCR, and the TCRdb table lists in-frame clones only, not all of them. The table records roughly 32,000 clones, 75% to 90% of them present only once. The material sequenced was peripheral blood, taken from a patient treated with radiotherapy plus ipilimumab. These receptors all stem from a human donor with non-small cell lung cancer that progressed on radiotherapy plus ipilimumab. The CDR3 runs from the conserved cysteine through the conserved F or W. Each record gives: D gene, V gene, clone size, J gene, CDR3 protein, CDR3 DNA. A D gene is named only where the DNA matches it firmly. Only part of the rows carry a size: once, few, many, or a class if the clone is expanded.

>TRBD1|TRBV6-1|NA|TRBJ1-1
CASTRQGGNTEAFF
TGTGCCAGCACCCGACAGGGGGGGAACACTGAAGCTTTCTTT
>TRBD1|TRBV6-1|few|TRBJ2-2
CASSEGTGDTGELFF
TGTGCCAGCAGTGAAGGGACAGGGGACACCGGGGAGCTGTTTTTT
>NA|TRBV19|NA|TRBJ2-5
CASRSGRRIGETQYF
TGTGCCAGTAGGTCAGGGAGGAGGATTGGAGAGACCCAGTACTTC
>TRBD1|TRBV9|NA|TRBJ1-3
CASSVGTGYFSAGNTIYF
TGTGCCAGCAGCGTTGGGACAGGGTACTTTTCAGCTGGAAACACCATATATTTT
>NA|TRBV7-2|NA|TRBJ2-1
CASSPWSSYNEQFF
TGTGCCAGCAGCCCGTGGAGCTCCTACAATGAGCAGTTCTTC
>TRBD2|TRBV14|NA|TRBJ2-5
CASSQEWTSGAQYF
TGTGCCAGCAGCCAAGAATGGACTAGCGGGGCCCAGTACTTC
>NA|TRBV6-5|NA|TRBJ2-2
CASSHQGYSTGELFF
TGTGCCAGCAGTCACCAGGGGTATAGCACCGGGGAGCTGTTTTTT
>NA|TRBV5-8|NA|TRBJ2-1
CASSVGGAVSNEQFF
TGTGCCAGCAGCGTAGGGGGGGCTGTCTCCAATGAGCAGTTCTTC
>TRBD2|TRBV11-3|NA|TRBJ2-1
CASSFSVGGGAGEQFF
TGTGCCAGCAGCTTTTCGGTAGGCGGGGGGGCCGGAGAGCAGTTCTTC
>NA|TRBV19|few|TRBJ1-4
CASSPQGQNEKLFF
TGTGCCAGTAGCCCACAGGGCCAAAATGAAAAACTGTTTTTT
>TRBD2|TRBV10-3|NA|TRBJ2-1
CAIRNTRGGYNEQFF
TGTGCCATCAGAAACACGCGGGGGGGGTACAATGAGCAGTTCTTC
>NA|TRBV7-2|NA|TRBJ2-1
CASSLVGPGNNEQFF
TGTGCCAGCAGCTTGGTTGGGCCAGGGAACAATGAGCAGTTCTTC
>TRBD2|TRBV6-1|NA|TRBJ2-7
CASSEPSSSGSPYEQYF
TGTGCCAGCAGTGAACCTTCGTCTAGCGGGAGTCCCTACGAGCAGTACTTC
>TRBD1|TRBV9|NA|TRBJ2-7
CASSVRTGKDYEQYF
TGTGCCAGCAGCGTCCGGACAGGGAAAGACTACGAGCAGTACTTC
>NA|TRBV27|NA|TRBJ1-2
CASRGTYGYTF
TGTGCCAGCAGAGGGACTTATGGCTACACCTTC
>NA|TRBV6-5|NA|TRBJ2-7
CASSYSPRVPYEQYF
TGTGCCAGCAGTTACTCCCCCCGTGTCCCCTACGAGCAGTACTTC
>NA|TRBV7-6|NA|TRBJ1-4
CASSWRQGGEKLFF
TGTGCCAGCAGCTGGCGGCAGGGTGGTGAAAAACTGTTTTTT
>TRBD2|TRBV27|medium-sized|TRBJ2-3
CASRLSGGTFDTQYF
TGTGCCAGCAGGTTAAGCGGGGGAACTTTCGATACGCAGTATTTT
>TRBD2|TRBV27|NA|TRBJ2-1
CASSPTSGGAHNEQFF
TGTGCCAGCAGTCCGACTAGCGGGGGGGCTCACAATGAGCAGTTCTTC
>NA|TRBV25-1|NA|TRBJ1-3
CASRALTGNTIYF
TGTGCCAGCAGAGCTCTCACTGGAAACACCATATATTTT